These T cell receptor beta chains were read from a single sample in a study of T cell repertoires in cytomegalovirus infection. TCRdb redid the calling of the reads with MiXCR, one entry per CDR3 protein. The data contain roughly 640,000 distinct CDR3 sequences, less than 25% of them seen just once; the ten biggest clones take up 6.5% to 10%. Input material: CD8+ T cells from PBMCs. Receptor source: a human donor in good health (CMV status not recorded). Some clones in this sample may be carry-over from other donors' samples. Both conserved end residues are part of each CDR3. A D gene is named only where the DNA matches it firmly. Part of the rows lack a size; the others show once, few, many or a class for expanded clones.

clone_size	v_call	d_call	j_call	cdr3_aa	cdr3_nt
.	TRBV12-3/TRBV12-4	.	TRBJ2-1	CASSPGGNGQFF	TGTGCCAGCAGCCCGGGGGGCAATGGGCAGTTCTTC
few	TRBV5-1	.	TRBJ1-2	CASSLEGSANYGYTF	TGCGCCAGCAGCTTGGAAGGATCCGCCAACTATGGCTACACCTTC
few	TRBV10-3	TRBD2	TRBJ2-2	CAISALSERGNTGELFF	TGTGCCATCAGTGCCCTTTCTGAGCGGGGCAACACCGGGGAGCTGTTTTTT
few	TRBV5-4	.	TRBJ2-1	CASSFSSSGRQFF	TGTGCCAGCAGCTTCTCCAGTTCTGGGCGCCAGTTCTTC
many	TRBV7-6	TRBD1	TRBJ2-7	CASSPRQGREEQYF	TGTGCCAGCAGCCCTAGACAGGGGAGAGAAGAGCAGTACTTC
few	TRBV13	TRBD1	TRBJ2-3	CASSSKGQATDTQYF	TGTGCCAGCAGCTCGAAGGGACAGGCGACAGATACGCAGTATTTT
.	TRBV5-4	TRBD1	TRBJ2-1	CASTKGGSNEQFF	TGTGCCAGCACCAAAGGGGGCTCCAATGAGCAGTTCTTC
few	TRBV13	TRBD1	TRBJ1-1	CASSLVPGQEVFF	TGTGCCAGCAGCTTAGTTCCGGGACAGGAGGTTTTCTTT
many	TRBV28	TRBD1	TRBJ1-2	CASSLGTVRNYGYTF	TGTGCCAGCAGTTTAGGGACAGTCCGGAACTATGGCTACACCTTC
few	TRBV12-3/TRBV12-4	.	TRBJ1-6	CASSPDRSPLHF	TGTGCCAGCAGCCCGGACCGTTCACCCCTCCACTTT
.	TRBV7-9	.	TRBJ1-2	CASSLEGPVNYGYTF	TGTGCCAGCAGCTTAGAGGGACCAGTAAACTATGGCTACACCTTC
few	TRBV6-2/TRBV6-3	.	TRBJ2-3	CATALSGTAGPDTQYF	TGTGCCACCGCACTATCCGGGACAGCGGGGCCGGATACGCAGTATTTT
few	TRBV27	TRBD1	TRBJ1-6	CASGYQGDSPLHF	TGTGCCAGCGGTTACCAGGGGGATTCACCCCTCCACTTT
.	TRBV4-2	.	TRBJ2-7	CASSQEVGWLRDEQYF	TGTGCCAGCAGCCAAGAGGTAGGGTGGCTTAGGGACGAGCAGTACTTC
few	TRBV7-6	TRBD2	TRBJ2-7	CASSSSGPGGEQYF	TGTGCCAGCAGCTCGTCGGGGCCCGGGGGGGAGCAGTACTTC
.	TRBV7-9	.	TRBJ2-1	CASSLGMGLEQFF	TGTGCCAGCAGCTTAGGGATGGGGCTTGAGCAGTTCTTC
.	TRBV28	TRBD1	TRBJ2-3	CASSLRTGVRSDTQYF	TGTGCCAGCAGTTTAAGGACAGGGGTTCGGTCAGATACGCAGTATTTT
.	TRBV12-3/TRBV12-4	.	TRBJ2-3	CASSPARGQYF	TGTGCCAGCAGTCCTGCACGGGGGCAGTATTTT
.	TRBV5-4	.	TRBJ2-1	CASSLMGRGVSYNEQFF	TGTGCCAGCAGCTTGATGGGGAGGGGGGTGTCCTACAATGAGCAGTTCTTC
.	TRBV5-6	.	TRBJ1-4	CASSGRQLRLFF	TGTGCCAGCAGCGGACGACAGTTGCGGCTGTTTTTT
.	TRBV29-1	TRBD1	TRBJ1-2	CSVPGQSGGYTF	TGCAGCGTTCCGGGACAGTCGGGAGGCTACACCTTC
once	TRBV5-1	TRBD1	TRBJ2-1	CASSTGQGISYNEQFF	TGCGCCAGCAGCACGGGACAGGGGATATCCTACAATGAGCAGTTCTTC
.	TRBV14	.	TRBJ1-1	CASSQESGEAFF	TGTGCCAGCAGCCAAGAATCGGGTGAAGCTTTCTTT
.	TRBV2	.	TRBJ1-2	CASRGPGGYTF	TGTGCCAGCAGAGGGCCGGGGGGCTACACCTTC
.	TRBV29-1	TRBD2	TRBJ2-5	CSVGASGGETQYF	TGCAGCGTTGGGGCTAGCGGGGGGGAGACCCAGTACTTC
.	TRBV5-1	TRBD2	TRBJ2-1	CASSLAWFSGGLTGYNEQFF	TGCGCCAGCAGCTTGGCCTGGTTTAGCGGGGGACTGACGGGCTACAATGAGCAGTTCTTC
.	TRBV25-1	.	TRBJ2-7	CASSEYREGTYEQYF	TGTGCCAGCAGTGAATATCGAGAGGGGACCTACGAGCAGTACTTC
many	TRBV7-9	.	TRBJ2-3	CASSPPLMVRSPEADTQYF	TGTGCCAGCAGCCCCCCCCTAATGGTACGAAGTCCAGAGGCAGATACGCAGTATTTT
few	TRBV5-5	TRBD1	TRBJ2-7	CASSLAQGDSYEQYF	TGTGCCAGCAGCTTGGCGCAGGGGGACTCCTACGAGCAGTACTTC
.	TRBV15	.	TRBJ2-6	CATSRGAVSQSGTGANVLTF	TGTGCCACCAGCAGAGGAGCGGTATCTCAATCGGGTACCGGGGCCAACGTCCTGACTTTC
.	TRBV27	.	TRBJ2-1	CASRIGQGYASSYNEQFF	TGTGCCAGCAGAATCGGGCAGGGTTACGCCAGCTCCTACAATGAGCAGTTCTTC